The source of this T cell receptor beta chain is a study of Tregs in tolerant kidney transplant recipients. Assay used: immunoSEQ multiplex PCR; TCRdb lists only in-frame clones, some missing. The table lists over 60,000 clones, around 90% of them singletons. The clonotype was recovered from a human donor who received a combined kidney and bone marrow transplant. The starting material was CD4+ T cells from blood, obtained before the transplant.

The CDR3 coding sequence is TGTGCCAGCAGCTTATGGGACAGCTTCACCGGGGAGCTGTTTTTT. This gives the protein CASSLWDSFTGELFF. The chain combines TRBV7-2 with TRBJ2-2; 7 nucleotides align to TRBD1. Germline assignment: CDR1 SGHTA and CDR2 FQGNSA. Trimming cost V 2 bases and J 4 bases; bases outside gene matches: 4. This CDR3 spans 15 amino acids.